The following is a T cell receptor (beta chain) sequence with its context. Other DNA sequences in the same sample also yield this CDR3. The record originates from a study of shared clonotypes between healthy human individuals. The authors split each subset's genomic DNA evenly across several immunoSEQ plates. Profiling relied on immunoSEQ multiplex PCR, and the TCRdb table lists in-frame clones only, not all of them. The data show about 2.4 million clones, more than 80% seen once. The CDR3 is 12 amino acids. Trimming took 1 base from V and 5 from J, leaving 5 bases between them. The germline CDR1 and CDR2 sequences are SEHNR and FQNEAQ (reference sequence).

Sequences were obtained from naive CD4+ T cells sorted from blood. Subset noted: CD45RA+ positively selected. The receptor was isolated from a man between 18 and 35 years old in good health. The V call is TRBV7-9, the J call TRBJ1-1; no clear D. CDR3 DNA: TGTGCCAGCAGCTTAGATGGTACTGAAGCTTTCTTT. This translates into CASSLDGTEAFF.